These 20 T cell receptor beta chains were all obtained from the same sample, sequenced in a study of OX40 agonist ivuxolimab in advanced cancers. Measured with immunoSEQ multiplex PCR; TCRdb has only the in-frame clones, and not every one. The sample holds about 63,000 clones, roughly 80% seen once. The specimen was CD4+ or CD8+ T cells sorted from blood, collected in a trial of the OX40 agonist ivuxolimab. Receptors were obtained from an adult with an advanced solid tumor such as melanoma, head and neck, liver or kidney cancer.

This rearrangement joins TRBV5-1 to TRBJ2-4, with 10 bases identical to TRBD1. CDR3 length: 17 residues. J lost 6 bases, V lost 4 bases, and 13 bases had no gene match. The germline V gene encodes CDR1 SGHRS and CDR2 YFSETQ. The CDR3 DNA reads as TGCGCCAGCAGCCCACACACCCCAGGACAGGGGGGAAACATTCAGTACTTC. Translating gives CASSPHTPGQGGNIQYF.

V and J are TRBV2 and TRBJ2-7, with TRBD1 matching over 7 bases. The CDR3 runs to 14 residues. Germline CDR1 is SNHLY and CDR2 is FYNNEI. Trimming removed 9 bases from V and 0 bases from J; junction bases left unmatched: 8. The CDR3 region has the DNA TGTGCCAGTAAGGACAGGTTGATCTCCTACGAGCAGTACTTC. It codes for CASKDRLISYEQYF. The entire variable domain, with the rest obtained from reference TRBV2 and TRBJ2-7, is as follows: EPEVTQTPSHQVTQMGQEVILRCVPISNHLYFYWYRQILGQKVEFLVSFYNNEISEKSEIFDDQFSVERPDGSNFTLKIRSTKLEDSAMYFCASKDRLISYEQYFGPGTRLTVT.

This clone was observed a few times. The chain uses TRBV7-9 and TRBJ2-5, with no clear D. CDR1 is SEHNR and CDR2 is FQNEAQ in the germline V gene (reference sequence). Deletions cut 4 bases from V and 2 bases from J, with 8 bases between. The CDR3 totals 13 residues. The DNA for the CDR3 is TGTGCCAGCAGCTCCCCCGAGCAAGAGACCCAGTACTTC. This codes for CASSSPEQETQYF.

The gene calls are TRBV5-6 and TRBJ2-1; TRBD2 matches at 13 bases. Germline V lookup: CDR1 SGHDT, CDR2 YYEEEE. Trimming cost V 0 bases and J 5 bases; bases outside gene matches: 2. The CDR3 is 16 residues long. CDR3 loop: CASSLGTSGRNNEQFF. The CDR3 DNA reads TGTGCCAGCAGCTTGGGGACTAGCGGGAGAAACAATGAGCAGTTCTTC.

The chain links TRBV27 to TRBJ2-7; D may be TRBD2 (6 bases). This CDR3 comprises 14 residues. Trimming pared 6 bases from V and 2 bases from J, leaving 14 bases between. Germline V gene lookup returns CDR1 MNHEY and CDR2 SMNVEV (reference sequence). The CDR3 reads CASRVLGTPYEQYF. The CDR3 DNA reads as TGTGCCAGCAGGGTACTTGGGACTCCCTACGAGCAGTACTTC.

CDR3 residues: CASSATGGSGNTIYF. The CDR3, as DNA: TGTGCCAGCTCAGCAACAGGGGGCTCTGGAAACACCATATATTTT. V is TRBV18 and J is TRBJ1-3, with TRBD1 matching 8 bases. CDR1 is KGHSH and CDR2 is LQKENI in the germline V gene. The CDR3 sequence is 15 residues long. V shed 5 bases and J 0 bases; nucleotides not matched to a gene: 3. The complete variable domain, with remaining parts taken from reference TRBV18 and TRBJ1-3, reads NAGVMQNPRHLVRRRGQEARLRCSPMKGHSHVYWYRQLPEEGLKFMVYLQKENIIDESGMPKERFSAEFPKEGPSILRIQQVVRGDSAAYFCASSATGGSGNTIYFGEGSWLTVV.

This clone has a handful of counts. V usage is TRBV4-1 and J usage is TRBJ1-1, with 9 bases matching TRBD1. The CDR3 runs 16 residues. Germline V CDR1 and CDR2: MGHRA, YSYEKL. V shed 2 bases and J 4 bases; nucleotides not matched to a gene: 8. CDR3 residues: CASSQRYGQGSTEAFF. CDR3 sequence (DNA): TGCGCCAGCAGCCAACGATACGGACAGGGGTCCACTGAAGCTTTCTTT.

The V gene is TRBV6-5, the J gene TRBJ2-1, with no clear D. The CDR3 is 13 amino acids. The V gene lost 2 bases and the J gene lost 10 bases, with 12 bases spanning the gap. Germline values: CDR1 MNHEY, CDR2 SVGAGI. The CDR3, as DNA: TGTGCCAGCAGTTACCAACCAGGTGACGAGCAGTTCTTC. Translation: CASSYQPGDEQFF.

Only a few counts were recorded for this clone. The chain couples TRBV7-9 to TRBJ2-2, with 7 positions matching TRBD2. After removal of 3 bases from V and 2 bases from J, the junction contained 3 bases not matched to a gene. Germline V gene sequence: CDR1 SEHNR, CDR2 FQNEAQ (reference sequence). This CDR3 contains 15 residues. As DNA, the CDR3 is TGTGCCAGCAGCTTGACTAGCCATAACACCGGGGAGCTGTTTTTT. Translated: CASSLTSHNTGELFF.

J is TRBJ2-1 and V is TRBV18; the D is unclear. The V end lost 3 bases, the J end lost 0 bases, and 6 bases lay between the germline ends. The CDR3 loop spans 14 amino acids. CDR1 KGHSH and CDR2 LQKENI come from the germline V gene. The chain's CDR3 is CASSPPASYNEQFF. In nucleotides, the CDR3 is TGTGCCAGCTCACCTCCAGCCTCCTACAATGAGCAGTTCTTC.

The chain is built from TRBV7-9 and TRBJ1-4, with a tentative D call TRBD1 (6 bases). Germline V gives CDR1 SEHNR, CDR2 FQNEAQ (reference sequence). V was shortened by 5 bases and J by 5 bases, with 15 bases between the two germline ends. This CDR3 contains 15 residues. The CDR3 nucleotides read TGTGCCAGCAGCGGGAACAGGGCGGTCAATGAAAAACTGTTTTTT. Translation: CASSGNRAVNEKLFF. The full variable domain, completed using reference TRBV7-9 and TRBJ1-4, is DTGVSQNPRHKITKRGQNVTFRCDPISEHNRLYWYRQTLGQGPEFLTYFQNEAQLEKSRLLSDRFSAERPKGSFSTLEIQRTEQGDSAMYLCASSGNRAVNEKLFFGSGTQLSVL.

The V gene is TRBV9, the J gene TRBJ2-5, with 7 bases that match TRBD2. Looked up from germline, CDR1 is SGDLS and CDR2 is YYNGEE. The V segment lost 4 bases and the J segment 2 bases; nucleotides outside the gene matches: 8. This CDR3 contains 15 residues. This CDR3 reads CASSPGLGVQETQYF. CDR3 bases: TGTGCCAGCAGCCCCGGACTAGGAGTACAAGAGACCCAGTACTTC.

This chain links TRBV6-5 with TRBJ1-2; TRBD1 is a possible D gene (6 bases). Germline V gene lookup returns CDR1 MNHEY and CDR2 SVGAGI. This CDR3 contains 13 residues. The germline V and J ends were trimmed by 6 bases and 6 bases, with 14 bases remaining between them. This CDR3 reads CASSPDSVHGYTF. The CDR3 bases are TGTGCCAGCAGCCCGGACAGCGTTCATGGCTACACCTTC.

This clone was found a few times. Other DNA sequences in this sample translate to the same CDR3. V and J are TRBV10-3 and TRBJ2-7, with 9 nucleotides matching TRBD1. The CDR3 is made up of 14 amino acids. V gave up 6 bases and J gave up 2 bases; unmatched junction bases: 5. Germline values: CDR1 ENHRY, CDR2 SYGVKD. The CDR3 protein is CAISLQGAPYEQYF. As DNA, the CDR3 is TGTGCCATCAGCTTACAGGGGGCCCCCTACGAGCAGTACTTC.

The rearrangement joins TRBV6-6 to TRBJ2-2, with 9 bases lining up with TRBD1. Germline V CDR1 and CDR2: MNHNY, SVGAGI (reference sequence). This CDR3 region has 14 residues. V dropped 7 bases and J dropped 6; count of bases not matched to a gene: 6. This CDR3 is CASTRTGVAGELFF. The CDR3 DNA follows: TGTGCCAGCACCCGGACAGGGGTAGCCGGGGAGCTGTTTTTT.

The rearrangement joins TRBV27 to TRBJ2-5, with D uncertain. Germline CDR1 and CDR2: MNHEY and SMNVEV (reference sequence). This CDR3 is built from 11 residues. Trimming took 3 bases from V and 5 from J, leaving 4 bases between them. The CDR3 DNA sequence: TGTGCCAGCAGTTTCCTGGAGACCCAGTACTTC. Translated: CASSFLETQYF.

V gene TRBV6-5 combines with J gene TRBJ2-7; D is perhaps TRBD1 or TRBD2 (5 bases each). This CDR3 comprises 14 residues. Germline loops: CDR1 MNHEY, CDR2 SVGAGI. Trimming removed 8 bases from V and 1 base from J, with 15 bases in between. DNA for the CDR3: TGTGCCAGCGGGGGTCGAGACGGATCCTACGAGCAGTACTTC. Protein sequence: CASGGRDGSYEQYF.

The chain recombines TRBV11-3 with TRBJ1-2, with D possibly matching TRBD1 (6 bases). CDR3 size: 16 residues. Germline V lookup: CDR1 SGHNT, CDR2 YENEEA. V dropped 2 bases and J dropped 2 bases, with 15 bases sitting between them. DNA for the CDR3: TGTGCCAGCAGCTTAAGCGTCGGGGGGCTAAACTATGGCTACACCTTC. It yields the protein CASSLSVGGLNYGYTF.

The chain links TRBV7-3 to TRBJ2-3, with 10 bases aligning to TRBD2. This CDR3 region has 19 residues. Germline CDR1 reads SGHTA; CDR2 reads FQGTGA. J was trimmed by 0 bases and V by 0 bases; bases with no gene match: 9. As DNA, the CDR3 is TGTGCCAGCAGCTTAACCCCCCAAGGAGCGGGGGGGAGCACAGATACGCAGTATTTT. It is translated as CASSLTPQGAGGSTDTQYF.

This clone showed up many times. The chain couples TRBV10-3 to TRBJ1-5; D call uncertain. Trimming left V 2 bases short and J 0 bases short, with 5 bases between. The CDR3 is 14 amino acids. CDR1 is ENHRY, CDR2 SYGVKD, per germline. CDR3 region: CAISEGHSNQPQHF. The CDR3 DNA reads TGTGCCATCAGTGAGGGGCATAGCAATCAGCCCCAGCATTTT.